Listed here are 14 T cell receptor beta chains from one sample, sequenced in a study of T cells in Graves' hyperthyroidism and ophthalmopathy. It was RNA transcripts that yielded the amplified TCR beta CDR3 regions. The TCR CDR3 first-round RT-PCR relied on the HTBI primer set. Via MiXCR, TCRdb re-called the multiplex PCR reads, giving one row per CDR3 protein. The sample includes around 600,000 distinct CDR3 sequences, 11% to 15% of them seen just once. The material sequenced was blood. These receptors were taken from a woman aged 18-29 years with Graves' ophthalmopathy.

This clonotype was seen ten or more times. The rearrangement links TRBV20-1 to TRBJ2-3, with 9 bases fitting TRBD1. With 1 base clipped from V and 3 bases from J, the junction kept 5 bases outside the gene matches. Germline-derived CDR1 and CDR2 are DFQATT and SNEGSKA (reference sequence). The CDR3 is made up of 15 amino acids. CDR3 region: CSARAAQGATDTQYF. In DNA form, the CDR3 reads TGCAGTGCTAGAGCTGCACAGGGGGCGACAGATACGCAGTATTTT.

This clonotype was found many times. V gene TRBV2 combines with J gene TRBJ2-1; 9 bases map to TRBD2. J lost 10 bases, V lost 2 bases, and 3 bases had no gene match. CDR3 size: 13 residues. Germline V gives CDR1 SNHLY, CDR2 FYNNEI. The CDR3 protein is CASSELLAGEQFF. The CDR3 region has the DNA TGTGCCAGCAGTGAACTCCTAGCGGGAGAGCAGTTCTTC.

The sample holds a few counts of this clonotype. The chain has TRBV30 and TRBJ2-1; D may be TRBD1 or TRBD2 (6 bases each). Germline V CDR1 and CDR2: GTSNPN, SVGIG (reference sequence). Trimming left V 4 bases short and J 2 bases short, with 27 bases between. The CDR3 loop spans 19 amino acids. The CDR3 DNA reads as TGTGCCTGGAAGGGGGGTAAGGGGCCCGCAGGACCTGCCTACAATGAGCAGTTCTTC. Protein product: CAWKGGKGPAGPAYNEQFF.

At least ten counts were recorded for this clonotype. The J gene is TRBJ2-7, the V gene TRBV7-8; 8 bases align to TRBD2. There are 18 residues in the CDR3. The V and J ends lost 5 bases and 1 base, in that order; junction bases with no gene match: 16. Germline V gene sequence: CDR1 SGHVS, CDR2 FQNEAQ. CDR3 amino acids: CASSLPPGGGVLSYEQYF. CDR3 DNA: TGTGCCAGCAGCCTACCCCCGGGAGGGGGGGTATTGTCCTACGAGCAGTACTTC.

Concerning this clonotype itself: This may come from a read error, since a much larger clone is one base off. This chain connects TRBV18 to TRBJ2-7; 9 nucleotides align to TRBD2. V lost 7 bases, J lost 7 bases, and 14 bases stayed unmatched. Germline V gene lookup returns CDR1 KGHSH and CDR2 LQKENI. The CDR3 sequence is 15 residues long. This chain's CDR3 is CASLQGLASLWEQYF. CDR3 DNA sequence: TGTGCCAGCTTACAGGGACTAGCTTCCCTCTGGGAGCAGTACTTC. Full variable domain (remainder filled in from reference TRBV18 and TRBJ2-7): NAGVMQNPRHLVRRRGQEARLRCSPMKGHSHVYWYRQLPEEGLKFMVYLQKENIIDESGMPKERFSAEFPKEGPSILRIQQVVRGDSAAYFCASLQGLASLWEQYFGPGTRLTVT.

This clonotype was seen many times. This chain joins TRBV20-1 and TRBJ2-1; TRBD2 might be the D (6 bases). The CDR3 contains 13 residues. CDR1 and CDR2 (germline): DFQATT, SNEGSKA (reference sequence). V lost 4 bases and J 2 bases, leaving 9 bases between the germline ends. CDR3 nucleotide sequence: TGCAGTGCTAATAGGGAGGCCTACAATGAGCAGTTCTTC. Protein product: CSANREAYNEQFF.

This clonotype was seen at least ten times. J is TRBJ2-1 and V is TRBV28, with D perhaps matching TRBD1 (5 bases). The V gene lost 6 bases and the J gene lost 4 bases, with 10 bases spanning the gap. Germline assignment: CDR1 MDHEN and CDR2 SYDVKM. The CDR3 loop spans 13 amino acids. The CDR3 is CASRGDSYNEQFF. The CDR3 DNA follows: TGTGCCAGCAGGGGTGACAGTTACAATGAGCAGTTCTTC.

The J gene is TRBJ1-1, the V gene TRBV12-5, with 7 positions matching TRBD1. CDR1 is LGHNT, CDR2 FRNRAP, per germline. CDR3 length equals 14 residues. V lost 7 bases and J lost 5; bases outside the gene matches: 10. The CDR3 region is CASVLDREGTEAFF. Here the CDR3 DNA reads TGTGCTAGTGTCCTCGACAGGGAAGGGACTGAAGCTTTCTTT. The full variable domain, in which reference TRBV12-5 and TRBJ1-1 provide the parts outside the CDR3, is DARVTQTPRHKVTEMGQEVTMRCQPILGHNTVFWYRQTMMQGLELLAYFRNRAPLDDSGMPKDRFSAEMPDATLATLKIQPSEPRDSAVYFCASVLDREGTEAFFGQGTRLTVV.

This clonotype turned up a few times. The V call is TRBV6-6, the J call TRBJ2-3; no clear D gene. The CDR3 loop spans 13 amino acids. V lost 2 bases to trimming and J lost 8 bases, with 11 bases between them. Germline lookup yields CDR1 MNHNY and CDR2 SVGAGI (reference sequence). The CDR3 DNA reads TGTGCCAGCAGTTACGACCACACTGGTACGCAGTATTTT. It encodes CASSYDHTGTQYF.

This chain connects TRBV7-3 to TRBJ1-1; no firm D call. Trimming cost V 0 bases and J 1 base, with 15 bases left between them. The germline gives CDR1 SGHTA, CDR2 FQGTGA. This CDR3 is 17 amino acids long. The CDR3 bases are TGTGCCAGCAGCTTAACGACCCCGGGCAGGCGGAACACTGAAGCTTTCTTT. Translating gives CASSLTTPGRRNTEAFF.

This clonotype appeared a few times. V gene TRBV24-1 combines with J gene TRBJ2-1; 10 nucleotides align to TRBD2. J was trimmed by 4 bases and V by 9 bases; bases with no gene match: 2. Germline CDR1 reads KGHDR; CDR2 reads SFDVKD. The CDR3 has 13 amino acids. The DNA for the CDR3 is TGTGCCACCGGACTAGCGGCTTACAATGAGCAGTTCTTC. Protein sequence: CATGLAAYNEQFF.

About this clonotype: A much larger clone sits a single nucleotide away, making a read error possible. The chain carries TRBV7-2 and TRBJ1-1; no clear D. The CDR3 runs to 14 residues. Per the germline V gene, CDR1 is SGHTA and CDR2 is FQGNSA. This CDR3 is CASNLRWGNTEAFF. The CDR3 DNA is TGTGCCAGCAACTTACGGTGGGGGAACACTGAAGCTTTCTTT.

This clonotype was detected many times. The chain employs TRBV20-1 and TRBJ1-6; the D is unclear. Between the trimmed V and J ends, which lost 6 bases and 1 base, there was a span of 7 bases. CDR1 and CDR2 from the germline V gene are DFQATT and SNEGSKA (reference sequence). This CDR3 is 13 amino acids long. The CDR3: CSASGSYNSPLHF. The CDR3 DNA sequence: TGCAGTGCCTCGGGTTCCTATAATTCACCCCTCCACTTT.

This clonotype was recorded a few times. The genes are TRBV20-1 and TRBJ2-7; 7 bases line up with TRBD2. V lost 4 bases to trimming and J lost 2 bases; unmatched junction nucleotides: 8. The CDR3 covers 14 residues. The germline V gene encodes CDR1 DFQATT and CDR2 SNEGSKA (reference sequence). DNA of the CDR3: TGCAGTGCTAATGGGGGTGGGACTACCTACGAGCAGTACTTC. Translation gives CSANGGGTTYEQYF.